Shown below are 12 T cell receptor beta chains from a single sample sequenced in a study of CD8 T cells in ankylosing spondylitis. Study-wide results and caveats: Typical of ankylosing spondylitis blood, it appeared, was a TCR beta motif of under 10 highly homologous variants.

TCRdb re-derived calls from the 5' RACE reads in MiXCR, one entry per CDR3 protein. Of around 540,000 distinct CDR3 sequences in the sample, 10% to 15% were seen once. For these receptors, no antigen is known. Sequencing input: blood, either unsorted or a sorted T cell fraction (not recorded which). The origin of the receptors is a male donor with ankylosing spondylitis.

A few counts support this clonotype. DNA of the CDR3: TGTGCCAGCAGCGGACTCAATAGCAATCAGCCCCAGCATTTT. It encodes CASSGLNSNQPQHF. This sequence joins TRBV2 and TRBJ1-5; D gene ambiguous. From germline, CDR1 is SNHLY and CDR2 FYNNEI. Trimming removed 6 bases from V and 0 bases from J, with 9 bases in between. The CDR3 is made up of 14 amino acids.

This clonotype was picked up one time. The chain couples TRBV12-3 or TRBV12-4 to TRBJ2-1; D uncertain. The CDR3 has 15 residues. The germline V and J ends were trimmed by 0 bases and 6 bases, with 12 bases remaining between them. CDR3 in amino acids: CASSLAVGLSNEQFF. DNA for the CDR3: TGTGCCAGCAGTTTAGCGGTGGGTTTATCCAATGAGCAGTTCTTC.

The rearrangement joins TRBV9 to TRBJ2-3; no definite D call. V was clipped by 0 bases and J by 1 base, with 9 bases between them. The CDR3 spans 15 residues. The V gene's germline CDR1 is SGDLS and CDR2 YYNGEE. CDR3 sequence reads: CASSVGIRGTDTQYF. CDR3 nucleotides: TGTGCCAGCAGCGTAGGAATTAGGGGCACAGATACGCAGTATTTT.

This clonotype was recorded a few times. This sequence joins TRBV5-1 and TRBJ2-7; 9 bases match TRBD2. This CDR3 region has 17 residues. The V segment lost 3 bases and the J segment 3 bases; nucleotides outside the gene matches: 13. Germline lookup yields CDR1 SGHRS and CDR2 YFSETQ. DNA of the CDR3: TGCGCCAGCAGCTCGAGGGTTGGGAATAGCGGGAGCTACGAGCAGTACTTC. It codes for CASSSRVGNSGSYEQYF.

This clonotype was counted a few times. The CDR3 DNA sequence: TGCAGTGCTAGCCTTTCCGGGACTAGCTACACAGATACGCAGTATTTT. It yields the protein CSASLSGTSYTDTQYF. The chain couples TRBV20-1 to TRBJ2-3; 9 bases line up with TRBD2. In germline, CDR1 is DFQATT, CDR2 SNEGSKA (reference sequence). V shed 3 bases, J shed 2 bases, and the junction held 9 bases outside the gene matches. CDR3 size: 16 residues.

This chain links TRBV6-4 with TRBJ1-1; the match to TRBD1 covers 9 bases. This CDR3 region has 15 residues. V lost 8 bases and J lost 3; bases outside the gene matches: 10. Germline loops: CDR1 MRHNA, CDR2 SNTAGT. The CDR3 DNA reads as TGTGCCAGCGGCAGACCGGGACAGGGTGACACTGAAGCTTTCTTT. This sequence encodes CASGRPGQGDTEAFF.

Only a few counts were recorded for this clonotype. CDR3 DNA: TGTGCCAGCAGCCCCCGACAGGGCGGCGGGACTGAAGCTTTCTTT. Residues: CASSPRQGGGTEAFF. The rearrangement joins TRBV12-3 or TRBV12-4 to TRBJ1-1; TRBD1 aligns across 7 bases. This CDR3 is 15 amino acids long. Trimming took 6 bases from V and 5 from J; bases not matched to a gene: 12.

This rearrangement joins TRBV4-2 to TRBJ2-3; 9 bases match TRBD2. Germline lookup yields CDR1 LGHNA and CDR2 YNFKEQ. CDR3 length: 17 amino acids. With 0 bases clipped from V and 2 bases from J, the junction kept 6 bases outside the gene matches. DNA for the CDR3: TGTGCCAGCAGCCAAGATGCGGCTAGCGGGAACACAGATACGCAGTATTTT. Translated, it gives CASSQDAASGNTDTQYF.

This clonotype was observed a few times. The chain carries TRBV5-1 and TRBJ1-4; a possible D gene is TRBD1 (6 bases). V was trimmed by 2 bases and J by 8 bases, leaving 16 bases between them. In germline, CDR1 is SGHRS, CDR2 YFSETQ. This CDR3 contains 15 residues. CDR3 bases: TGCGCCAGCAGCTTATCTGGGGGCCTAAACGAAAAACTGTTTTTT. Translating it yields CASSLSGGLNEKLFF.

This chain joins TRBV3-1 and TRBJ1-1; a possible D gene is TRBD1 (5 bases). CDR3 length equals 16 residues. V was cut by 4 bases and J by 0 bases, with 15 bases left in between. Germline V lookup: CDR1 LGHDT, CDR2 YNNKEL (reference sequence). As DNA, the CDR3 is TGTGCCAGCAGCCCCCAGGGCAGACCCATGAACACTGAAGCTTTCTTT. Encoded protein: CASSPQGRPMNTEAFF.

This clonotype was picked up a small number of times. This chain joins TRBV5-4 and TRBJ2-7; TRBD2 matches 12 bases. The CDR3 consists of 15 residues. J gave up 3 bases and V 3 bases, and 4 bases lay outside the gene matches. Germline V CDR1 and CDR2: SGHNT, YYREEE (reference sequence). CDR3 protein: CASSSGLAGLYEQYF. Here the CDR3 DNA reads TGTGCCAGCAGCTCAGGACTAGCGGGACTCTACGAGCAGTACTTC.

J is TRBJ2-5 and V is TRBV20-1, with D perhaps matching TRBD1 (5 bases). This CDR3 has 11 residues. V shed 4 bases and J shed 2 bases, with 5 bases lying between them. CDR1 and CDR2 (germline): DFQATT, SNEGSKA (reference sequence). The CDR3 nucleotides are TGCAGTGCTAAGGGGCAAGAGACCCAGTACTTC. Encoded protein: CSAKGQETQYF.